This T cell receptor (beta chain) was recovered during a study of cytomegalovirus exposure and HLA in healthy donors. Study-wide context: A prior study identified 90 million to 120 million unique TCR beta sequences from roughly 170 million T cells.

This CDR3 is 15 amino acids long. CDR1 SGHNT and CDR2 YYREEE come from the germline V gene (reference sequence). The germline V and J ends were trimmed by 2 bases and 0 bases, with 11 bases remaining between them. The PCR was carried out with 60 Vbeta primers and 13 Jbeta primers. Generated by immunoSEQ multiplex PCR, the TCRdb table keeps only in-frame clones and is missing some. The sample includes roughly 130,000 clones, roughly 75% seen only once; the top ten take about 5.3%. The chain has TRBV5-4 and TRBJ1-1; D is possibly TRBD1 (5 bases). Sequencing used PBMCs. This TCR was sampled from a man aged 25-45 years in good health and CMV-seronegative. The CDR3 here is CASSLGRQMNTEAFF. DNA for the CDR3: TGTGCCAGCAGCTTAGGCCGACAGATGAACACTGAAGCTTTCTTT.